Sequencing of this T cell receptor (beta chain) was carried out in a study of blood T cell repertoires in COVID-19. In the study overall: There were acute and convalescent COVID-19 samples, and they came from the United States, Italy and Spain. PBMCs, B-cell-depleted T cells, or T cells provided the cDNA or gDNA that made up the material.

The CDR3 covers 16 residues. V lost 4 bases, J lost 1 base, and 16 bases lay in between. The V gene's germline CDR1 is LNHDA and CDR2 SQIVND (reference sequence). Original processing methods: Amplification with reference gene primers provided the estimates of nucleated cell counts. Assay: immunoSEQ multiplex PCR; the TCRdb copy retains only in-frame clones and omits some. That table is the source of V, J and clone size, and D and trimming were worked out from the DNA. The sample holds a few hundred thousand clones, around 87% seen once. V usage is TRBV19 and J usage is TRBJ1-1, with D perhaps TRBD1 (6 bases). Specimen: peripheral blood. This receptor was identified in a woman aged 45 to 65 with acute or convalescent COVID-19. The chain's CDR3 is CASSKGAGDANTEAFF. For the CDR3, the DNA is TGTGCCAGTAGTAAGGGCGCAGGGGACGCGAACACTGAAGCTTTCTTT.